There are a few counts of the clone carrying this T cell receptor (beta chain). The data stem from a study of OX40 agonist ivuxolimab in advanced cancers. V was clipped by 1 base and J by 0 bases; unmatched bases: 3. Germline V lookup: CDR1 SEHNR, CDR2 FQNEAQ (reference sequence). The CDR3 has 18 amino acids. Profiling relied on immunoSEQ multiplex PCR, and the TCRdb table lists in-frame clones only, not all of them. The data hold some 66,000 clones, with roughly 80% observed a single time. The chain has TRBV7-9 and TRBJ2-3; 14 bases fit TRBD2. Specimen: CD4+ or CD8+ T cells sorted from blood, collected in a trial of the OX40 agonist ivuxolimab. The sequence was collected from an adult with an advanced solid tumor such as melanoma, head and neck, liver or kidney cancer. This CDR3 reads CASSLGGLAGASTDTQYF. The CDR3 coding sequence is TGTGCCAGCAGCTTAGGGGGACTAGCGGGAGCCAGCACAGATACGCAGTATTTT.